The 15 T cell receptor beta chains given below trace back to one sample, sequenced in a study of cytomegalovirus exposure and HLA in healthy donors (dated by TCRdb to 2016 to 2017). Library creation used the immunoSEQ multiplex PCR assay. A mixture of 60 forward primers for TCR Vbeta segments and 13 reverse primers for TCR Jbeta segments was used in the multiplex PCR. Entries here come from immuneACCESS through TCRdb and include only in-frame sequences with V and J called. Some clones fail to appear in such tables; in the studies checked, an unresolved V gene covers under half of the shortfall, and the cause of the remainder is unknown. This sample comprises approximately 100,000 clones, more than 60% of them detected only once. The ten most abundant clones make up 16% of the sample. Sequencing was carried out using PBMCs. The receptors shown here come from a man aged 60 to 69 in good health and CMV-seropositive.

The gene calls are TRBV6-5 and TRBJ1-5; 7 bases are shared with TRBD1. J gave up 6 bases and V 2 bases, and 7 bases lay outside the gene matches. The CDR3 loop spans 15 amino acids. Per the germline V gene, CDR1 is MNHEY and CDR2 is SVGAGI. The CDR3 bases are TGTGCCAGCAGTTACAGGGCAGGGGGGACTCAGCCCCAGCATTTT. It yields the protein CASSYRAGGTQPQHF.

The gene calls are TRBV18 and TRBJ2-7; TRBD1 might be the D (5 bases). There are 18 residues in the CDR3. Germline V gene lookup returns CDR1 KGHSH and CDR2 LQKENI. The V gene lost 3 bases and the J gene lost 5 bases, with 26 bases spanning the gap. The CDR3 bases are TGTGCCAGCTCACCCCAAAGGTTAGACAGACAATTCGCTAACGAGCAGTACTTC. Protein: CASSPQRLDRQFANEQYF. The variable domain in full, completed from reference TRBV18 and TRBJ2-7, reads NAGVMQNPRHLVRRRGQEARLRCSPMKGHSHVYWYRQLPEEGLKFMVYLQKENIIDESGMPKERFSAEFPKEGPSILRIQQVVRGDSAAYFCASSPQRLDRQFANEQYFGPGTRLTVT.

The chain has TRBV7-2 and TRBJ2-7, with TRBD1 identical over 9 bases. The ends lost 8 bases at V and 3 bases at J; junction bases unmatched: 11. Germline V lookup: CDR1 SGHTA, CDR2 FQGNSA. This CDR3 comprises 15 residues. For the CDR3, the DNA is TGTGCCAGCTCCCGGGCCACGGGACAGGGCTACGAGCAGTACTTC. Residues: CASSRATGQGYEQYF.

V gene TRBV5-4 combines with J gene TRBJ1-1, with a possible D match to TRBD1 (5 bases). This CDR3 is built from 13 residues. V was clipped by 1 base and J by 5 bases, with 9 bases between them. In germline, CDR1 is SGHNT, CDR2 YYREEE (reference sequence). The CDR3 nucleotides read TGTGCCAGCAGCTTGCAAGGGGTGACTGAAGCTTTCTTT. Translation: CASSLQGVTEAFF. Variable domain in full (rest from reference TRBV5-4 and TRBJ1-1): ETGVTQSPTHLIKTRGQQVTLRCSSQSGHNTVSWYQQALGQGPQFIFQYYREEENGRGNFPPRFSGLQFPNYSSELNVNALELDDSALYLCASSLQGVTEAFFGQGTRLTVV.

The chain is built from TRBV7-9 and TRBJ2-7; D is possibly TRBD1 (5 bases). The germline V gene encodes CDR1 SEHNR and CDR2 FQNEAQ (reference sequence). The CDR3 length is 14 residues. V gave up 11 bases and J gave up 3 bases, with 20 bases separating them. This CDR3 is CAVNPKGIGYEQYF. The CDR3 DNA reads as TGTGCCGTAAACCCGAAGGGGATCGGCTACGAGCAGTACTTC.

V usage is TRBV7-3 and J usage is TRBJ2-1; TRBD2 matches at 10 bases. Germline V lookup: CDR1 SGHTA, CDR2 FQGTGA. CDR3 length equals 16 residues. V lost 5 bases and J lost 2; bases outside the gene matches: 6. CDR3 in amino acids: CASSPISGGPYNEQFF. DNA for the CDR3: TGTGCCAGCAGCCCCATTAGCGGGGGGCCCTACAATGAGCAGTTCTTC.

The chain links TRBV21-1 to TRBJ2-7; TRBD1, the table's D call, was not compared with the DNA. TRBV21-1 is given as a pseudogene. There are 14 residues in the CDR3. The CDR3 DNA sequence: TGTGCCAGCAGCAAAGTTCCAGGGCCCTACGAGCAGTACTTC. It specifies CASSKVPGPYEQYF.

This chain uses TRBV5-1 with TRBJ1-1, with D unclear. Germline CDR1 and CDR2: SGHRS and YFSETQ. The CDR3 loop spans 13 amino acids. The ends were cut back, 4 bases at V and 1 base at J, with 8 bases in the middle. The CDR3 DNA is TGCGCCAGCAGCCTCCCGGGGAACACTGAAGCTTTCTTT. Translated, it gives CASSLPGNTEAFF.

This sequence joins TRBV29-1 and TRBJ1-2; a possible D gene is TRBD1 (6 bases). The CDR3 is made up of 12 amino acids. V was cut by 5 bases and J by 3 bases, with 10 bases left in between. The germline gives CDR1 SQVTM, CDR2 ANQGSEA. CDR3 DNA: TGCAGCGTTACAGGGCAGGACTATGGCTACACCTTC. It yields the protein CSVTGQDYGYTF.

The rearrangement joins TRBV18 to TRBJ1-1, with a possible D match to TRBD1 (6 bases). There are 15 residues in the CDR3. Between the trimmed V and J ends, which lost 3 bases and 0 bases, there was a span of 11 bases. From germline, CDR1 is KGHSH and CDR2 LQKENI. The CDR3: CASSPFRGLNTEAFF. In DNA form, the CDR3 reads TGTGCCAGCTCACCCTTCAGGGGCCTGAACACTGAAGCTTTCTTT.

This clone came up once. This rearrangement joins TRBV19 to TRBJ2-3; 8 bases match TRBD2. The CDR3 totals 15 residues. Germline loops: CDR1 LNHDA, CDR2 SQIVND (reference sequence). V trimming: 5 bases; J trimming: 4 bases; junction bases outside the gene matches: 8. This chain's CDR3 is CASSLGLAGADTQYF. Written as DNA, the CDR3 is TGTGCCAGTAGTTTAGGACTAGCAGGTGCAGATACGCAGTATTTT.

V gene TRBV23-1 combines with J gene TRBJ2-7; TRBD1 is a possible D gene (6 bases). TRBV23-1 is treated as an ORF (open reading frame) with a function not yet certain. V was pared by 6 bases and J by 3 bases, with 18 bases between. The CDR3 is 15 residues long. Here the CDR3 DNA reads TGCGCCAGCAGGGATTCCACCAGGGGATTCTACGAGCAGTACTTC. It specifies CASRDSTRGFYEQYF.

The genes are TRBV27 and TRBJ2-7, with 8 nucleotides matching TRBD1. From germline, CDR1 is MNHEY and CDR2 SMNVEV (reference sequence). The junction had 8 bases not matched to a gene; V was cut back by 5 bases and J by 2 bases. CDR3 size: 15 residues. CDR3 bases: TGTGCCAGCAGTCCTCAGGACAGGGACCCCTACGAGCAGTACTTC. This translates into CASSPQDRDPYEQYF.

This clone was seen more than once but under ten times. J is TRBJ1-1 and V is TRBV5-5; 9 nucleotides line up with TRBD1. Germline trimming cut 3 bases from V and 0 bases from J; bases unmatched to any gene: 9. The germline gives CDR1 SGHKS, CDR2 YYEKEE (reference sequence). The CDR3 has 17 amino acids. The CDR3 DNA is TGTGCCAGCAGCTCCAATAGACAGGGGGGACTGAACACTGAAGCTTTCTTT. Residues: CASSSNRQGGLNTEAFF.

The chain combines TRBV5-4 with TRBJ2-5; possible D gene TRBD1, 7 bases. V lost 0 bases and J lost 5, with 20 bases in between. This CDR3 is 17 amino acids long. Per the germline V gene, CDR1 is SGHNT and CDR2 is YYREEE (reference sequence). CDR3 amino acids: CASSLAGWGAGGETQYF. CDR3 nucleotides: TGTGCCAGCAGCTTGGCGGGATGGGGGGCAGGGGGGGAGACCCAGTACTTC.